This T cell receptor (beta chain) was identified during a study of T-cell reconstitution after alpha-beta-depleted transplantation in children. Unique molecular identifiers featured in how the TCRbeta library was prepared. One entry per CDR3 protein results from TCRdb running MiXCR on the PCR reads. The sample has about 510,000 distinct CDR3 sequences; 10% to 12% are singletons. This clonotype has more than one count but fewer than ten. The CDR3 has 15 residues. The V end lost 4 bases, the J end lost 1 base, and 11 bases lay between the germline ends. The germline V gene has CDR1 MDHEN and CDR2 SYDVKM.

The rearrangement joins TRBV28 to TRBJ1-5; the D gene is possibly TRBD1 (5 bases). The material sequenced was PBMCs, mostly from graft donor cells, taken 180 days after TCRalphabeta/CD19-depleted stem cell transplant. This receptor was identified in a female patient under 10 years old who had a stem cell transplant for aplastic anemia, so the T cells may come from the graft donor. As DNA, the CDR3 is TGTGCCAGCAGTTATCAGGGTTCCAGCAATCAGCCCCAGCATTTT. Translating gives CASSYQGSSNQPQHF.